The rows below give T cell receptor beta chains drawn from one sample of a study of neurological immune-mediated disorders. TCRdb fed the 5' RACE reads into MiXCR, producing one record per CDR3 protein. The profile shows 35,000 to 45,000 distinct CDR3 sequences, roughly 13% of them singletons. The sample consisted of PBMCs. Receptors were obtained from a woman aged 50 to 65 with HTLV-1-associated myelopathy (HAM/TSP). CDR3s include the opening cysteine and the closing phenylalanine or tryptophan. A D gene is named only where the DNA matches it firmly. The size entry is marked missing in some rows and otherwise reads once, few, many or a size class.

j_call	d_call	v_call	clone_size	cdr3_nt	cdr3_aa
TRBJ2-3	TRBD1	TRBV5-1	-	TGCGCCAGCAGCTCGACAGGGGGGACAGATACGCAGTATTTT	CASSSTGGTDTQYF
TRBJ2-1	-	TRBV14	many	TGTGCCAGCAGCCAAACTCAGGGGGGCCCCAAGTTCTTC	CASSQTQGGPKFF
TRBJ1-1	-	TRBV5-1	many	TGCGCCAGCAGCGGCGGGAAGGTTGAAGCTTTCTTT	CASSGGKVEAFF
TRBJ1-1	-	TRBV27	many	TGTGCCAGCAGTTTATCTATGGGGGCGTGGGTCACTGAAGCTTTCTTT	CASSLSMGAWVTEAFF
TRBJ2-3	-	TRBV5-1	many	TGCGCCAGCAGCTTCTCAGGCCAGGGAGGTACAGATACGCAGTATTTT	CASSFSGQGGTDTQYF
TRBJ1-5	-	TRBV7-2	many	TGTGCCAGCAGCTTAGTACAGGGTAGGATTCAGCCCCAGCATTTT	CASSLVQGRIQPQHF
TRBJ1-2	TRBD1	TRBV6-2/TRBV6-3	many	TGTGCCAGCAGTAACCCCGGGACAGGACTCTATGGCTACACCTTC	CASSNPGTGLYGYTF
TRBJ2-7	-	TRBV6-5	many	TGTGCCAGCGGCAAAGGACACCTCAGCAACTCCTACGAGCAGTACTTC	CASGKGHLSNSYEQYF
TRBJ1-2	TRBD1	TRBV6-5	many	TGTGCCAGCAGTTCCATCGTCCGAGGGGGCAGTAACTATGGCTACACCTTC	CASSSIVRGGSNYGYTF
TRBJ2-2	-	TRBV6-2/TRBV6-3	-	TGTGCAAGCAGTGCAGAGAACGCGAACACCGGGGAGCTGTTTTTT	CASSAENANTGELFF
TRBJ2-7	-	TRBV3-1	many	TGTGCCAGCAGCCTCTGGGCGGGGAGCTACGAGCAGTACTTC	CASSLWAGSYEQYF
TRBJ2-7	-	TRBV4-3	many	TGCGCCAGCAGCCCCCAGGGGACCTACGAGCAGTACTTC	CASSPQGTYEQYF
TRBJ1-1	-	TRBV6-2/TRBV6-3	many	TGTGCCAGCAGGGACCAGGGTCAAGACACTGAAGCTTTCTTT	CASRDQGQDTEAFF
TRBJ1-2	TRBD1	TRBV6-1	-	TGTGCCAGCAGGGACCGGGACAGGGCATATGGCTACACCTTC	CASRDRDRAYGYTF
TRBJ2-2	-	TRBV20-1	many	TGCAGTGCTAGTCTCCTCCGGGGCACCGGGGAGCTGTTTTTT	CSASLLRGTGELFF
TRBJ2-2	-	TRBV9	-	TGTGCCAGCAGCGTAGATCGAAATAACACCGGGGAGCTGTTTTTT	CASSVDRNNTGELFF
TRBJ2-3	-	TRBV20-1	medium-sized	TGCAGTGCTAGACTTGGGGGGCGGACAGATACGCAGTATTTT	CSARLGGRTDTQYF
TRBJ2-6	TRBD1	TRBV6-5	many	TGTGCCAGCAGTCCGAGGGCACCGGGACAGGGTTCTGGGGCCAACGTCCTGACTTTC	CASSPRAPGQGSGANVLTF
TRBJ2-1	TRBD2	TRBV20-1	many	TGCAGTGTGGATCGGTCCGGGGGGGCTGGTAATGAGCAGTTCTTC	CSVDRSGGAGNEQFF
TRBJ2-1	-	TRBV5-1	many	TGCGCCACCTCCCCTGGTGGGTCCAATGAGCAGTTCTTC	CATSPGGSNEQFF
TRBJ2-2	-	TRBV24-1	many	TGTGCCACCCGCCGGGGGACCGGGGAGCTGTTTTTT	CATRRGTGELFF
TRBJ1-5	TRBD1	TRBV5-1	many	TGCGCCAGCAGCATGACAGGGAATCAGCCCCAGCATTTT	CASSMTGNQPQHF
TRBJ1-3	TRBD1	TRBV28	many	TGTGCCAGCATCACAGCCCAGGGGGGGACTGGTGGAAACACCATATATTTT	CASITAQGGTGGNTIYF
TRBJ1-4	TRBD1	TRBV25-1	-	TGTGCCAGCAGCCCCAGGGGGGGTGAAAAACTGTTTTTT	CASSPRGGEKLFF
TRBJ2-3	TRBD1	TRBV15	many	TGTGCCACCAGCAGTGGGGTTACAGGGGCAGGAGATACGCAGTATTTT	CATSSGVTGAGDTQYF
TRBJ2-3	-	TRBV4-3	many	TGCGCCAGCAGCCATAGGTCCGGCACAGATACGCAGTATTTT	CASSHRSGTDTQYF
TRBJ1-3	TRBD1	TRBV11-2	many	TGTGCCAGCAGCGTGACAGGGAGATTAAACACCATATATTTT	CASSVTGRLNTIYF
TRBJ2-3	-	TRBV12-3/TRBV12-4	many	TGTGCCAGCAAAATCGGGGTATTCACAGATACGCAGTATTTT	CASKIGVFTDTQYF
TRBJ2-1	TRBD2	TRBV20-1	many	TGCAGTTACAGCGGGGAGACCTACAATGAGCAGTTCTTC	CSYSGETYNEQFF
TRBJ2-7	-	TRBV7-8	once	TGTGCCAGCAGCTTAATGGACAGTGCCTACGAGCAGTACTTC	CASSLMDSAYEQYF